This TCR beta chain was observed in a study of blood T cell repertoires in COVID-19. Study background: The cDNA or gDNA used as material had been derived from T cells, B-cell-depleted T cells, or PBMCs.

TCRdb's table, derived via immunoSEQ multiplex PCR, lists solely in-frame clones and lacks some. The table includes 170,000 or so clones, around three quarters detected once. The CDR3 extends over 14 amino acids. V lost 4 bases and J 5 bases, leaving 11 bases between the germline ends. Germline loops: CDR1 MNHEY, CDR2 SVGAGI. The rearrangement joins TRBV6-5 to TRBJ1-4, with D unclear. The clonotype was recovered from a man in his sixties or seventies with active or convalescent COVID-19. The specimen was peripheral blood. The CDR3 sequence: CASSSGKWNEKLFF. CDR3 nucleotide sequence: TGTGCCAGCAGTTCGGGAAAATGGAATGAAAAACTGTTTTTT.